This TCR beta chain was recovered during a study of blood T cell repertoires in COVID-19 (dated by TCRdb to the early 2020s). For the study in its entirety: Collaborator samples came from the United States, Italy and Spain and covered acute and convalescent phases of COVID-19. The material from the prospective study consisted of cDNA or gDNA derived from T cells, B-cell-depleted T cells, or PBMCs. Deeply sampled blood TCRbeta repertoires from subjects exposed to, actively infected with, or recovered from COVID-19 were included in the dataset. The repertoires were released in a freely available public database meant as a resource for research on the immune response to SARS-CoV-2. The samples were drawn from two sources: the first 160 participants of the ongoing ImmuneRACE study, and 1,000 to 1,500 subjects contributed by 6 global collaborators. The sample metadata nearly always contained a de-identified subject ID, COVID-19 status, age in years and sex. Where available, HLA class I and class II types were obtained from metadata supplied by the sample provider rather than from assay-based typing. Points the paper makes about the study in general: The quantity of clinical and demographic metadata differed by source and by participant and was supplied without curation.

The immunoSEQ Assay, a bias-controlled multiplex PCR, was used to amplify TCRbeta CDR3 regions from genomic DNA. The study's processing was this. The number of nucleated cells in each sample was estimated by amplification of reference gene primers within the assay. Sequence reads were collapsed and filtered to measure the absolute abundance of every unique TCRbeta CDR3 rearrangement. For each sample, productive Simpson clonality was calculated as the square root of Simpson's diversity index over productive rearrangements. Entries here come from immuneACCESS through TCRdb and include only in-frame sequences with V and J called. Some clones fail to appear in such tables; in the studies checked, an unresolved V gene covers under half of the shortfall, and the cause of the remainder is unknown. The V and J calls and the clone size are those of that table, but D and trimming were determined from the DNA. The table for this sample lists about 250,000 clones; roughly 80% of them were counted only once. The ten most abundant clones make up roughly 10% of the sample.

The collaborating institutions used their own protocols to collect whole blood in K2EDTA tubes. Collaborator samples were shipped for TCRbeta analysis as frozen whole blood, isolated PBMCs, or DNA extracted from either sample type. Details on this clone: Its antigen has not been determined. Within one base of it there is no much larger clone, and no base qualities were kept.

The V end gives up 2 bases and the J end 5 bases, leaving 14 bases in the junction not matched to a gene. The CDR3 runs 20 residues from the cysteine to the phenylalanine. The DNA shown is the 60-base CDR3, in frame from base 1. As encoded in the germline V gene, CDR1 is MNHNS while CDR2 is SASEGT. The origin of this receptor is an elderly man with acute or convalescent COVID-19. The chain is assembled from TRBV6-1 and TRBJ2-1, with TRBD2 matching 14 junction bases. The sequencing sample was made of peripheral blood. The CDR3 loop reads CASSETTPGLAGVGHNEQFF. The sequence in DNA is TGTGCCAGCAGTGAAACAACCCCGGGACTAGCGGGAGTTGGGCACAATGAGCAGTTCTTC.